This T cell receptor (beta chain) derives from a study of blood T cell repertoires in COVID-19. Trimming cost V 1 base and J 4 bases, with 12 bases left between them. The length of the CDR3 is 15 residues. From germline, CDR1 is SGDLS and CDR2 YYNGEE. Clones were read by immunoSEQ multiplex PCR, and TCRdb kept only the in-frame ones, dropping some. The profile covers some 70,000 clones, with roughly 72% appearing a single time and more than 12% taken by the ten largest. The sequence was obtained from a man aged 55-75 years with COVID-19, enrolled during active disease. The material sequenced was peripheral blood. The rearrangement uses TRBV9 and TRBJ2-1, with a tentative D call TRBD1 (5 bases). CDR3 nucleotides: TGTGCCAGCAGCGTATCTGACAGCCATTACAATGAGCAGTTCTTC. Translating gives CASSVSDSHYNEQFF.